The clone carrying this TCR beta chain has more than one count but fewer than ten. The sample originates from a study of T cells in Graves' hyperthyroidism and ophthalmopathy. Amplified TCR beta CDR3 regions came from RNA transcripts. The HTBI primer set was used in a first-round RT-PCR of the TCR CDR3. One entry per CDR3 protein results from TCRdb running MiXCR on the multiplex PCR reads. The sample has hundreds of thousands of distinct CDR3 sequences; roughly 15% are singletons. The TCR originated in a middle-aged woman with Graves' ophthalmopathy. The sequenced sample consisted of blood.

The CDR3 DNA is TGTGCCAGCAAGAGTAATAGGCTTACTAATGAAAAACTGTTTTTT. It yields the protein CASKSNRLTNEKLFF. V is TRBV11-3 and J is TRBJ1-4; D not resolved. The CDR3 is made up of 15 amino acids. The V end was cut by 7 bases, the J end by 2 bases, with 14 bases between. Per germline, CDR1 SGHNT and CDR2 YENEEA.